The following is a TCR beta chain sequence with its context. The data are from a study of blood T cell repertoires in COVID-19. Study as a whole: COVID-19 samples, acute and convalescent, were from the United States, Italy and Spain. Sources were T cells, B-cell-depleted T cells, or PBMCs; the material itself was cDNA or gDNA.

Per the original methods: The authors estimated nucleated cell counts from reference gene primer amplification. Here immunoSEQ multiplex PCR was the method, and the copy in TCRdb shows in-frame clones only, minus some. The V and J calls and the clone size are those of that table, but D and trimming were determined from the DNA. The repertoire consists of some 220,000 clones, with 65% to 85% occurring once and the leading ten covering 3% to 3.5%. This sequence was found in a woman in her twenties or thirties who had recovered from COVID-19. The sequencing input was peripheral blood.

The DNA for the CDR3 is TGTGCCAGCCGGCGGGCGGCCCACCAAGAGACCCAGTACTTC. Its translation: CASRRAAHQETQYF. The chain is built from TRBV7-2 and TRBJ2-5, with D maybe TRBD2 (5 bases). With 8 bases removed from V and 0 bases from J, the gap between germline ends came to 13 bases. Germline V CDR1 and CDR2: SGHTA, FQGNSA. The CDR3 has 14 residues.